The 5 T cell receptor beta chains presented below share a single source sample, sequenced in a study of cytomegalovirus exposure and HLA in healthy donors. The data were produced by immunoSEQ multiplex PCR, yet TCRdb's version contains in-frame clones alone and is incomplete. The data hold tens of thousands of clones, with approximately 94% observed a single time. The sample consisted of PBMCs. These TCRs come from a woman aged 25 to 39 in good health and CMV-seronegative.

The chain is built from TRBV2 and TRBJ2-3; the D is unclear. The CDR3 extends over 14 amino acids. Germline CDR1 SNHLY, CDR2 FYNNEI. V lost 1 base, J lost 0 bases, and 5 bases lay in between. Written as DNA, the CDR3 is TGTGCCAGCAGTGAAGACAGTAGCACAGATACGCAGTATTTT. It codes for CASSEDSSTDTQYF.

The V and J genes are TRBV4-3 and TRBJ2-7; 8 nucleotides line up with TRBD2. The germline CDR1 and CDR2 sequences are LGHNA and YSLEER. V shed 4 bases and J 1 base; nucleotides not matched to a gene: 12. The CDR3 is 17 amino acids. CDR3 bases: TGCGCCAGCAGCCCACCCCGGGAGGGGCGCCCGTCCTACGAGCAGTACTTC. Translated: CASSPPREGRPSYEQYF.

CDR3 in DNA: TGCGCCAGCTACGGCGGGAGGGCTGCAGATACGCAGTATTTT. This translates into CASYGGRAADTQYF. V and J are TRBV5-1 and TRBJ2-3; 9 bases align to TRBD2. The V segment lost 7 bases and the J segment 4 bases; nucleotides outside the gene matches: 7. Germline V gene sequence: CDR1 SGHRS, CDR2 YFSETQ. This CDR3 contains 14 residues.

V is TRBV5-1 and J is TRBJ2-2, with 8 bases lining up with TRBD2. CDR3 length: 16 residues. J gave up 6 bases and V 0 bases, and 7 bases lay outside the gene matches. Germline values: CDR1 SGHRS, CDR2 YFSETQ. In DNA, the CDR3 is TGCGCCAGCAGCTTGGCGGTTAGCGGGATCGCCGGGGAGCTGTTTTTT. It is translated as CASSLAVSGIAGELFF.

The CDR3 DNA reads TGTGCCAGCTCACCCGGGGGACTCTCATATGGATACGAGCAGTACTTC. Its translation is CASSPGGLSYGYEQYF. J is TRBJ2-7 and V is TRBV18; D is perhaps TRBD2 (6 bases). V was shortened by 3 bases and J by 4 bases, with 19 bases between the two germline ends. Germline CDR1 and CDR2: KGHSH and LQKENI. The CDR3 loop spans 16 amino acids.